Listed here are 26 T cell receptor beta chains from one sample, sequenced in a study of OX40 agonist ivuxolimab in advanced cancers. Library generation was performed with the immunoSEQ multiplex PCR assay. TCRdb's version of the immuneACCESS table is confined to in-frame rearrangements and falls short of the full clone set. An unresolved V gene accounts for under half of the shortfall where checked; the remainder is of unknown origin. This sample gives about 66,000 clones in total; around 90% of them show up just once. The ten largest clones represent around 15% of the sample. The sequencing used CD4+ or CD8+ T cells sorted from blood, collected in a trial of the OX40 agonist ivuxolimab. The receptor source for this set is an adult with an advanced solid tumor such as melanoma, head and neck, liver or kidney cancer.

This CDR3 is CASSPLGQPGNTIYF. CDR3 coding DNA: TGTGCCAGTAGTCCGTTGGGACAGCCTGGAAACACCATATATTTT. This chain uses TRBV19 with TRBJ1-3, with TRBD1 matching over 7 bases. V lost 5 bases, J lost 2 bases, and 6 bases stayed unmatched. Germline V gene lookup returns CDR1 LNHDA and CDR2 SQIVND (reference sequence). CDR3 length equals 15 residues.

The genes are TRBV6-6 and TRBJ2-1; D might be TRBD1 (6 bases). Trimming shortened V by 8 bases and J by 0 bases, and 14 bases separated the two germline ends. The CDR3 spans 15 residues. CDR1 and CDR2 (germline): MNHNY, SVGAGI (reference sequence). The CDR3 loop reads CASWESRGSYNEQFF. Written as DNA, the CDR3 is TGTGCCAGCTGGGAAAGCAGGGGCTCCTACAATGAGCAGTTCTTC.

CDR3 in DNA: TGTGCCAGCGGAGGGGCTAGAGGTCCCAATGAGCAGTTCTTC. This translates into CASGGARGPNEQFF. This sequence joins TRBV9 and TRBJ2-1; TRBD2 is a possible D gene (6 bases). This CDR3 contains 14 residues. CDR1 is SGDLS, CDR2 YYNGEE, per germline. V dropped 7 bases and J dropped 6 bases, with 17 bases sitting between them.

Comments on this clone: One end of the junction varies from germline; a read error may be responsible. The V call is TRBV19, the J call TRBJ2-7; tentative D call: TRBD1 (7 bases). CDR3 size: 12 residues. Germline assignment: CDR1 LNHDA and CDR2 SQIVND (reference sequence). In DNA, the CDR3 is TGTGCCAGTAGTCTTGTTCCACAGGGGACTCTCTTC. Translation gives CASSLVPQGTLF.

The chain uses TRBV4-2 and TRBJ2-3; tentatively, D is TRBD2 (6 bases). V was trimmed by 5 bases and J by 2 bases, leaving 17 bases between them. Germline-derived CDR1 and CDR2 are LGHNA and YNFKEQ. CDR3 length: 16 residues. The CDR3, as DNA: TGTGCCAGCAGCAAGTCTTCGGGAGAAATCACAGATACGCAGTATTTT. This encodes CASSKSSGEITDTQYF.

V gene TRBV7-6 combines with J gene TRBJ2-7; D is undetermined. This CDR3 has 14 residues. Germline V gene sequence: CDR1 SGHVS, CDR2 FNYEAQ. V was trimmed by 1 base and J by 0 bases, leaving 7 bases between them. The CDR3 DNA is TGTGCCAGCAGCTTAGAGTACAGCTCCTACGAGCAGTACTTC. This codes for CASSLEYSSYEQYF.

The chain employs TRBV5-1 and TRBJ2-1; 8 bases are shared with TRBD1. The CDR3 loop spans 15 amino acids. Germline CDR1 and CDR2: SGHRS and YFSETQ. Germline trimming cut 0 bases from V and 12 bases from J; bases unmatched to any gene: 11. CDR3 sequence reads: CASSLAGGGVFGQFF. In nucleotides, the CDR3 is TGCGCCAGCAGCTTGGCAGGGGGCGGGGTTTTTGGGCAGTTCTTC.

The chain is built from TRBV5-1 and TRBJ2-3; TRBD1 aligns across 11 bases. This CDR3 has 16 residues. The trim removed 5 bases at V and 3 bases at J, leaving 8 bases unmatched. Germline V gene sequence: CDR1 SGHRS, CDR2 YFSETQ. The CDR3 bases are TGCGCCAGCAGTAGTAGGACAGGGGGCAGGACAGATACGCAGTATTTT. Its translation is CASSSRTGGRTDTQYF.

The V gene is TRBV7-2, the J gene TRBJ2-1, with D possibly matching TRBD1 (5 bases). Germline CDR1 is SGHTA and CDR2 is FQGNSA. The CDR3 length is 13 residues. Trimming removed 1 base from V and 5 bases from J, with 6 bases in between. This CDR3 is CASSLVQDNEQFF. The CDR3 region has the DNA TGTGCCAGCAGCTTAGTACAGGACAATGAGCAGTTCTTC. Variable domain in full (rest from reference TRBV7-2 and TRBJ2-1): GAGVSQSPSNKVTEKGKDVELRCDPISGHTALYWYRQSLGQGLEFLIYFQGNSAPDKSGLPSDRFSAERTGGSVSTLTIQRTQQEDSAVYLCASSLVQDNEQFFGPGTRLTVL.

CDR3 in DNA: TGTGCCAGCAGCCGAGACCCCTTAGCGGGCGGCGAGACCCAGTACTTC. Its translation is CASSRDPLAGGETQYF. The rearrangement joins TRBV11-3 to TRBJ2-5; 7 positions agree with TRBD2. The germline CDR1 and CDR2 sequences are SGHNT and YENEEA. This CDR3 is 16 amino acids long. V lost 5 bases and J lost 5; bases outside the gene matches: 14.

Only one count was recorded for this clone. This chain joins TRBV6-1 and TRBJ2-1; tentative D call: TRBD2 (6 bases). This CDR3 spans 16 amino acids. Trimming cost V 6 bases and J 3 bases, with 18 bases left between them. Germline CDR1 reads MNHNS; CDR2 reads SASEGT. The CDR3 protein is CASREHKRANYNEQFF. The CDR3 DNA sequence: TGTGCCAGCAGAGAACATAAGCGGGCCAACTACAATGAGCAGTTCTTC.

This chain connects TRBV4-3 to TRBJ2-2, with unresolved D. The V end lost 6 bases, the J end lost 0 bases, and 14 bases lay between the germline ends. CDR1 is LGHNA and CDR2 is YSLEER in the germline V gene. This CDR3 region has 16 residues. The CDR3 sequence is CASSGWYTANTGELFF. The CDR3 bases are TGCGCCAGCAGTGGGTGGTACACAGCGAACACCGGGGAGCTGTTTTTT.

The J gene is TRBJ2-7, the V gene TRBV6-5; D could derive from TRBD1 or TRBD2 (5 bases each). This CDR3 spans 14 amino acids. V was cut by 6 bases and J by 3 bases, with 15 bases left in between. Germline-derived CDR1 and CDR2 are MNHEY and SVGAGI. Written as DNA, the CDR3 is TGTGCCAGCAGCCCCGGGACCCTGGACTACGAGCAGTACTTC. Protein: CASSPGTLDYEQYF.

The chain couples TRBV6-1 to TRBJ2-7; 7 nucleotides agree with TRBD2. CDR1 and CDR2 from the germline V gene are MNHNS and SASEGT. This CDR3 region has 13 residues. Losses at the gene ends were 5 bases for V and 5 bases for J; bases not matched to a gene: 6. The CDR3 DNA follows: TGTGCCAGCAGTTTACGAGCGGGACACGAGCAGTACTTC. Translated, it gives CASSLRAGHEQYF.

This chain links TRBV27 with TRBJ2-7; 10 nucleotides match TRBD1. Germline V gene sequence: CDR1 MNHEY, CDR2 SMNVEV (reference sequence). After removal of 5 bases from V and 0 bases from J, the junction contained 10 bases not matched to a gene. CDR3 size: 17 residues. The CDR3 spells CASSPRWDRGHSYEQYF. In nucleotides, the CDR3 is TGTGCCAGCAGTCCTCGATGGGACAGGGGCCACTCCTACGAGCAGTACTTC.

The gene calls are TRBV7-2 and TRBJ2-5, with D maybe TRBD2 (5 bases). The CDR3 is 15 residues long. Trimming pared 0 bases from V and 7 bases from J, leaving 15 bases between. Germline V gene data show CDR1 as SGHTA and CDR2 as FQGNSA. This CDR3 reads CASSLAGDPLGTQYF. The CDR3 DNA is TGTGCCAGCAGCTTAGCGGGAGACCCGCTGGGGACCCAGTACTTC.

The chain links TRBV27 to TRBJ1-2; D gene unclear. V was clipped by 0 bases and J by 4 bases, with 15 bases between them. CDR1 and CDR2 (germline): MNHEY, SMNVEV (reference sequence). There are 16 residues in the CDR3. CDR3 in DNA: TGTGCCAGCAGTTTATCCCCGGATCCATCCATCTATGGCTACACCTTC. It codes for CASSLSPDPSIYGYTF.

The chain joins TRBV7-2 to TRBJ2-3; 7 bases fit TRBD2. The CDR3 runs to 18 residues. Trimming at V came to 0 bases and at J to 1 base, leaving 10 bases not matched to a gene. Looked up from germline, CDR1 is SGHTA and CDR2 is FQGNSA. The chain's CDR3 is CASSLAPPLAVRTDTQYF. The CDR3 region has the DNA TGTGCCAGCAGCTTAGCCCCCCCTCTAGCGGTCCGCACAGATACGCAGTATTTT.

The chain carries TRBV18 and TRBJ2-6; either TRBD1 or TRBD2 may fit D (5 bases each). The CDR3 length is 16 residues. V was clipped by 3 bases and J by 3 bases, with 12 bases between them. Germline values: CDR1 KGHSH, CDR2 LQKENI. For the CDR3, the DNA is TGTGCCAGCTCACCTCCGGGGCGGCTTGGGGCCAACGTCCTGACTTTC. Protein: CASSPPGRLGANVLTF.

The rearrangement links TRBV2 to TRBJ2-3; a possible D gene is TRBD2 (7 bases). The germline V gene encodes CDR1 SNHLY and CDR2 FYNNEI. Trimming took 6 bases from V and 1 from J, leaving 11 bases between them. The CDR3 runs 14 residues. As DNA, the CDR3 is TGTGCCAGCAGAAGGGGGAGGGGCACAGATACGCAGTATTTT. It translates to CASRRGRGTDTQYF. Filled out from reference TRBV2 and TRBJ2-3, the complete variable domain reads EPEVTQTPSHQVTQMGQEVILRCVPISNHLYFYWYRQILGQKVEFLVSFYNNEISEKSEIFDDQFSVERPDGSNFTLKIRSTKLEDSAMYFCASRRGRGTDTQYFGPGTRLTVL.

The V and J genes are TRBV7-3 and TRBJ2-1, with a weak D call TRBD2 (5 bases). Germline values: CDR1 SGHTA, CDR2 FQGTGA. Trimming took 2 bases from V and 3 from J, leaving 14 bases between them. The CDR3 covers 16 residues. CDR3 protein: CASSLEGGVSYNEQFF. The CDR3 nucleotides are TGTGCCAGCAGCTTAGAGGGTGGGGTAAGCTACAATGAGCAGTTCTTC.

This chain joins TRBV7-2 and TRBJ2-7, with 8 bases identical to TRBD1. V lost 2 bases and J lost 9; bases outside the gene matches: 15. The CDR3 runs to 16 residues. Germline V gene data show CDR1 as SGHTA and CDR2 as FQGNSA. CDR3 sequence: CASSLWATGASLGQYF. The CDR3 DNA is TGTGCCAGCAGCTTATGGGCGACAGGGGCCTCTCTAGGGCAGTACTTC.

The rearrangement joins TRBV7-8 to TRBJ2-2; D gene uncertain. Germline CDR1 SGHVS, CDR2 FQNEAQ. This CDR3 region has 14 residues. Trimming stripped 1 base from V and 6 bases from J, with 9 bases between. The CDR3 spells CASSLVMTSGELFF. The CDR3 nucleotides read TGTGCCAGCAGCTTAGTGATGACGTCCGGGGAGCTGTTTTTT.

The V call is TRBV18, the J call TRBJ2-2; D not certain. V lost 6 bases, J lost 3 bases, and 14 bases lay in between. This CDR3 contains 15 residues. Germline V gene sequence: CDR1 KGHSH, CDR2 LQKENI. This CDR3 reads CASSRLPNHTGELFF. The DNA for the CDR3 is TGTGCCAGCTCCCGCCTGCCCAATCACACCGGGGAGCTGTTTTTT.

For the CDR3, the DNA is TGTGCCAGCAGCTTGGGGGCTTTACAAGAGACCCAGTACTTC. Its translation is CASSLGALQETQYF. The chain is built from TRBV7-8 and TRBJ2-5, with TRBD1 as a possible D gene (6 bases). Germline CDR1 is SGHVS and CDR2 is FQNEAQ. Trimming stripped 3 bases from V and 2 bases from J, with 10 bases between. The CDR3 runs 14 residues.

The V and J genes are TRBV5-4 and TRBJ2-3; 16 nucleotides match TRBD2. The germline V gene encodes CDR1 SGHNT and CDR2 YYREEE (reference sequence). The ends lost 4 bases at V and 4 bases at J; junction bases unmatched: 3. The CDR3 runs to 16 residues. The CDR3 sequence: CASSPGTSGRADTQYF. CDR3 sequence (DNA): TGTGCCAGCAGCCCTGGGACTAGCGGGAGGGCAGATACGCAGTATTTT. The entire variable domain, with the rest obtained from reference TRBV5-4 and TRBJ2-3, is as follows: ETGVTQSPTHLIKTRGQQVTLRCSSQSGHNTVSWYQQALGQGPQFIFQYYREEENGRGNFPPRFSGLQFPNYSSELNVNALELDDSALYLCASSPGTSGRADTQYFGPGTRLTVL.